This T cell receptor beta chain stems from a study of shared clonotypes between healthy human individuals. Whole-study findings and limits: Genetic and exposure-history diversity was limited by the few donors.

The CDR3 has 12 residues. The germline gives CDR1 SQVTM, CDR2 ANQGSEA. About this clone itself: Its antigen is as yet unknown. Sequence at one end of the junction differs from germline and may be a read error.

In the authors' methods: Filtering was not the same, since immunoSEQ gave junction-only sequences without quality scores. Profiled with immunoSEQ multiplex PCR; TCRdb holds only in-frame clones, not every one. D and trimming were read from the DNA, whereas the V and J calls and clone size are those reported in that table. The sample has roughly 500,000 clones; over 65% are singletons. The J gene is TRBJ2-3, the V gene TRBV29-1, with D possibly being TRBD2 (5 bases). The TCR comes from a woman aged 40 to 55 in good health. Some clones in this sample may be carry-over from other donors' samples. The material sequenced was PBMCs. The CDR3 reads CSVHASRDTQYF. CDR3 nucleotides: TGCAGCGTTCATGCTAGCAGAGATACGCAGTATTTT.